A selection of T cell receptor beta chains follows, all from one sample in a study of blood T cell repertoires in COVID-19. The repertoire was sequenced with immunoSEQ multiplex PCR; TCRdb's copy has only in-frame clones and lacks some. The sample consists of 250,000 to 300,000 clones, approximately 91% of them appearing once. The specimen was PBMCs or T cells enriched from blood (not recorded which). The receptors here all came from a woman aged 40 to 50 who had recovered from COVID-19. CDR3s include the opening cysteine and the closing phenylalanine or tryptophan. D genes are given only for firm matches. Only part of the rows carry a size: once, few, many, or a class if the clone is expanded.

D gene,V gene,J gene,clone size,CDR3 DNA,CDR3 protein
TRBD1,TRBV5-3,TRBJ2-7,.,TGTGCCAGTAGAGGACAGGGAGCGCACGAGCAGTACTTC,CASRGQGAHEQYF
TRBD2,TRBV2,TRBJ2-7,.,TGTGCCAGCGGGGGAGCGGGAGACTACGAGCAGTACTTC,CASGGAGDYEQYF
TRBD1,TRBV30,TRBJ1-2,.,TGTGCCTGGACCCCCCTGCGAGGCGACAGGGGAAATGGCTACACCTTC,CAWTPLRGDRGNGYTF
TRBD1,TRBV5-6,TRBJ1-6,.,TGTGCCAGCAGCTTTAGACAGGGGAGCTCCTATAATTCACCCCTCCACTTT,CASSFRQGSSYNSPLHF
.,TRBV30,TRBJ1-5,.,TGTGCCTGGACTCTTTGGGGGGGTGGACCGGGTGGCAATCAGCCCCAGCATTTT,CAWTLWGGGPGGNQPQHF
.,TRBV3-1/TRBV3-2,TRBJ2-7,.,TGTGCCAGCAGCCAAGCGGACAGCTACGAGCAGTACTTC,CASSQADSYEQYF
TRBD1,TRBV2,TRBJ1-2,.,TGTGCCAGCGGGACAGCTTCTAACTATGGCTACACCTTC,CASGTASNYGYTF
.,TRBV6-1,TRBJ1-4,.,TGTGCCAGCAGTGAGAGCGGTCTGATCGGAAAACTGTTTTTT,CASSESGLIGKLFF
.,TRBV30,TRBJ1-5,.,TGTGCCTGGAGTCCTCAGGGCAATCAGCCCCAGCATTTT,CAWSPQGNQPQHF
.,TRBV6-5,TRBJ1-5,.,TGTGCCAGCAGGAGGGACACCCAGGGCAATCAGCCCCAGCATTTT,CASRRDTQGNQPQHF
.,TRBV5-1,TRBJ2-3,.,TGCGCCAGCAGTCTGAGAGCCACTAGCACAGATACGCAGTATTTT,CASSLRATSTDTQYF
.,TRBV11-2,TRBJ1-1,.,TGTGCCAGCAGCTTAGCGGGGGGGGTAGCTTTCTTT,CASSLAGGVAFF
.,TRBV20-1,TRBJ2-7,.,TGCAGTGCGGTCGGGTTAAACGAGCAGTACTTC,CSAVGLNEQYF
.,TRBV7-8,TRBJ1-5,.,TGTGCCAGCAGCTTAGGGAGGGAGGATCAGCCCCAGCATTTT,CASSLGREDQPQHF
.,TRBV6-5,TRBJ1-6,once,TGTGCCACCTGGAGCTCCTATAATTCACCCCTCCACTTT,CATWSSYNSPLHF
TRBD1,TRBV7-8,TRBJ1-5,.,TGTGCCAGCAGCCCGGACAGGGGGTTACCAATTCAGCCCCAGCATTTT,CASSPDRGLPIQPQHF
TRBD2,TRBV7-9,TRBJ2-5,.,TGTGCCAGCAGCCTGGGACTAACCCTTACGTACCAAGAGACCCAGTACTTC,CASSLGLTLTYQETQYF
TRBD2,TRBV7-9,TRBJ2-5,.,TGTGCCAGCAGCTCTACATCCGGGACTAGCGGAACCCAGTACTTC,CASSSTSGTSGTQYF
.,TRBV30,TRBJ1-2,.,TGTGCCTGGAAGAGACTCTCCTCCTATGGCTACACCTTC,CAWKRLSSYGYTF
.,TRBV29-1,TRBJ2-7,once,TGCAGCGTTGGTTCAAGCAGGCTCTACGAGCAGTACTTC,CSVGSSRLYEQYF
TRBD2,TRBV14,TRBJ2-5,.,TGTGCCAGCAGCCAAGATAATTTAGCGGGAGCGGTGGAGACCCAGTACTTC,CASSQDNLAGAVETQYF
.,TRBV2,TRBJ1-1,.,TGTGCCAGCAGTGCCCCCAGCGGTGAAGGGAAGAACACTGAAGCTTTCTTT,CASSAPSGEGKNTEAFF
.,TRBV7-8,TRBJ1-1,.,TGTGCCAGCAGCTTAGAAGGTTGGGGGGTAGCCTTGAACACTGAAGCTTTCTTT,CASSLEGWGVALNTEAFF
.,TRBV21-1,TRBJ1-1,.,TGTGCCAGCAGCAAGGGACAGGGGAACACTGAAGCTTTCTTT,CASSKGQGNTEAFF
TRBD1,TRBV19,TRBJ1-5,.,TGTGCCAGTAGTACGACAGGGAGGATGATCGGCAATCAGCCCCAGCATTTT,CASSTTGRMIGNQPQHF
.,TRBV9,TRBJ2-7,.,TGTGCCAGCAGCGTGGGGGGTCTGCACGAGCAGTACTTC,CASSVGGLHEQYF
.,TRBV16,TRBJ1-1,.,TGTGCCAGCAGCGGCCTCCGGGGAGCAACTGAAGCTTTCTTT,CASSGLRGATEAFF
.,TRBV11-2,TRBJ2-7,.,TGTGCCAGCAGCTTAGAGTTGGCGGAATACTACGAGCAGTACTTC,CASSLELAEYYEQYF
.,TRBV4-3,TRBJ2-2,once,TGCGCCAGCAGCCCAGGGGCGAGACTGAACACCGGGGAGCTGTTTTTT,CASSPGARLNTGELFF
TRBD2,TRBV3-1/TRBV3-2,TRBJ2-5,.,TGTGCCAGCACATGGACTGGCGGGGGGCAAGAGACCCAGTACTTC,CASTWTGGGQETQYF